The next 3 T cell receptor beta chains were all read from a single sample in a study of T cells after posttransplantation cyclophosphamide. Some clones are missing from TCRdb's copy, which holds only in-frame ones; the method was immunoSEQ multiplex PCR. The sample has roughly 70,000 clones, over 85% seen once; the top ten hold under 3%. The source material was PBMCs. The receptors stem from a woman aged 25 to 39 in good health and a related stem cell transplant donor.

The chain combines TRBV23-1 with TRBJ1-5, with D perhaps TRBD1 (6 bases). TRBV23-1 is given ORF status, its function remaining uncertain. Trimming shortened V by 2 bases and J by 1 base, and 12 bases separated the two germline ends. There are 16 residues in the CDR3. In nucleotides, the CDR3 is TGCGCCAGCAGTCAAAAAGGGGGAAACAGCAATCAGCCCCAGCATTTT. Translated, it gives CASSQKGGNSNQPQHF.

The chain links TRBV6-6 to TRBJ2-1, with D maybe TRBD2 (6 bases). CDR1 and CDR2 (germline): MNHNY, SVGAGI (reference sequence). The CDR3 has 13 amino acids. V was shortened by 5 bases and J by 8 bases, with 13 bases between the two germline ends. CDR3 in DNA: TGTGCCAGCAGTCCGACTAGGAGCCATGAGCAGTTCTTC. This gives the protein CASSPTRSHEQFF.

This sequence joins TRBV4-1 and TRBJ2-5; 7 bases agree with TRBD1. The V segment lost 0 bases and the J segment 1 base; nucleotides outside the gene matches: 5. The CDR3 is 16 residues long. Germline assignment: CDR1 MGHRA and CDR2 YSYEKL. The CDR3 bases are TGCGCCAGCAGCCAAGATCCGGGACAGTCCCAAGAGACCCAGTACTTC. It specifies CASSQDPGQSQETQYF.